Each of the 32 T cell receptor beta chains below was sequenced from the same sample in a study of human T cells and chemical hapten exposure. Noted time point: pre-sensitization, week 0. Treatment defined: therapeutic diphenylcyclopropenone sensitization with weekly scalp DPC. MiXCR was run by TCRdb on the RACE reads, yielding one entry per CDR3 protein. This table holds some 84,000 distinct CDR3 sequences, 8.5% to 9% found once. This material consisted of whole blood, taken in connection with sensitization to the hapten diphenylcyclopropenone (DPC). The source is a man aged 40-49 years with alopecia areata. Some clones in this sample may be carry-over from other donors' samples.

This clonotype occurred a few times. The gene calls are TRBV20-1 and TRBJ2-1; possibly TRBD1 or TRBD2 for D (5 bases each). Germline lookup yields CDR1 DFQATT and CDR2 SNEGSKA (reference sequence). V lost 0 bases and J 10 bases, leaving 19 bases between the germline ends. The CDR3 is 15 residues long. The CDR3 sequence: CSARDRTGATKEQFF. DNA for the CDR3: TGCAGTGCTAGAGATCGGACCGGGGCGACCAAGGAGCAGTTCTTC.

The chain is built from TRBV6-6 and TRBJ2-7, with TRBD1 matching over 7 bases. The CDR3 is 12 residues long. Trimming at V came to 7 bases and at J to 3 bases, leaving 3 bases not matched to a gene. The germline gives CDR1 MNHNY, CDR2 SVGAGI (reference sequence). Here the CDR3 reads CASNSGGYEQYF. DNA for the CDR3: TGTGCCAGCAATTCAGGGGGCTACGAGCAGTACTTC.

This clonotype showed up just a few times. The CDR3 DNA follows: TGTGCCAGCAGCTTAGCGATAGGGACTAGCGGCACAGATACGCAGTATTTT. It translates to CASSLAIGTSGTDTQYF. V gene TRBV7-2 combines with J gene TRBJ2-3; 10 bases match TRBD2. This CDR3 comprises 17 residues. After removal of 0 bases from V and 1 base from J, the junction contained 4 bases not matched to a gene. CDR1 and CDR2 (germline): SGHTA, FQGNSA. Drawing the rest from reference TRBV7-2 and TRBJ2-3, the complete variable domain is GAGVSQSPSNKVTEKGKDVELRCDPISGHTALYWYRQSLGQGLEFLIYFQGNSAPDKSGLPSDRFSAERTGGSVSTLTIQRTQQEDSAVYLCASSLAIGTSGTDTQYFGPGTRLTVL.

The chain joins TRBV12-3 or TRBV12-4 to TRBJ2-1; D gene ambiguous. CDR3 size: 11 residues. Trimming shortened V by 6 bases and J by 4 bases, and 4 bases separated the two germline ends. The CDR3 here is CASRSYNEQFF. CDR3 sequence (DNA): TGTGCCAGCAGATCATACAATGAGCAGTTCTTC.

This clonotype was recorded many times. The gene calls are TRBV11-1 and TRBJ2-3, with D possibly TRBD2 on 6 matching bases. Trimming stripped 3 bases from V and 0 bases from J, with 13 bases between. Germline V gene data show CDR1 as SGHAT and CDR2 as FQDESV (reference sequence). This CDR3 contains 16 residues. CDR3 protein: CASSLRDLSSTDTQYF. CDR3 coding DNA: TGTGCCAGCAGCTTGCGGGACCTATCTAGCACAGATACGCAGTATTTT.

A few counts support this clonotype. The chain combines TRBV19 with TRBJ2-2, with unresolved D. Trimming took off 4 bases at V and 1 base at J, with 13 bases between the two ends. The CDR3 runs to 16 residues. CDR1 and CDR2 (germline): LNHDA, SQIVND (reference sequence). This chain's CDR3 is CASSTGRIGNTGELFF. CDR3 in DNA: TGTGCCAGTAGTACTGGACGAATAGGGAACACCGGGGAGCTGTTTTTT.

The V gene is TRBV2, the J gene TRBJ1-5; D unclear. V lost 2 bases and J 2 bases, leaving 10 bases between the germline ends. The germline CDR1 and CDR2 sequences are SNHLY and FYNNEI. The CDR3 loop spans 15 amino acids. CDR3 region: CASSERPMGNQPQHF. The CDR3 DNA is TGTGCCAGCAGTGAACGGCCGATGGGCAATCAGCCCCAGCATTTT. The full variable domain, in which reference TRBV2 and TRBJ1-5 provide the parts outside the CDR3, is EPEVTQTPSHQVTQMGQEVILRCVPISNHLYFYWYRQILGQKVEFLVSFYNNEISEKSEIFDDQFSVERPDGSNFTLKIRSTKLEDSAMYFCASSERPMGNQPQHFGDGTRLSIL.

Ten or more counts support this clonotype. The V and J genes are TRBV7-6 and TRBJ1-2; D remains ambiguous. The V and J ends lost 5 bases and 4 bases respectively, with 14 bases between them. Per germline, CDR1 SGHVS and CDR2 FNYEAQ. The CDR3 contains 14 residues. The CDR3 spells CASSPPGSPYGYTF. CDR3 bases: TGTGCCAGCAGCCCACCCGGGAGTCCCTATGGCTACACCTTC.

This clonotype came up a few times. This rearrangement joins TRBV11-2 to TRBJ2-7, with TRBD2 matching 11 bases. The CDR3 length is 15 residues. Germline V lookup: CDR1 SGHAT, CDR2 FQNNGV. The V segment lost 5 bases and the J segment 6 bases; nucleotides outside the gene matches: 9. CDR3 coding DNA: TGTGCCAGCAGCCGGACTAGCGGGTGGCCAGGCGAGCAGTACGTC. Amino acid sequence: CASSRTSGWPGEQYV.

This clonotype was counted between two and nine times. V usage is TRBV5-6 and J usage is TRBJ2-6, with 8 bases identical to TRBD1. The CDR3 extends over 17 amino acids. Losses at the gene ends were 2 bases for V and 2 bases for J; bases not matched to a gene: 6. From germline, CDR1 is SGHDT and CDR2 YYEEEE. CDR3 sequence reads: CASSFYRGAPGANVLTF. CDR3 coding DNA: TGTGCCAGCAGCTTCTACAGGGGGGCCCCTGGGGCCAACGTCCTGACTTTC.

The rearrangement joins TRBV28 to TRBJ2-3, with no clear D. Germline CDR1 MDHEN, CDR2 SYDVKM. The CDR3 runs to 14 residues. Trimming took off 6 bases at V and 2 bases at J, with 12 bases between the two ends. CDR3 DNA sequence: TGTGCCAGCAGAGGTCTGAAGAACACAGATACGCAGTATTTT. It yields the protein CASRGLKNTDTQYF. Supplemented by reference TRBV28 and TRBJ2-3, the full variable domain reads DVKVTQSSRYLVKRTGEKVFLECVQDMDHENMFWYRQDPGLGLRLIYFSYDVKMKEKGDIPEGYSVSREKKERFSLILESASTNQTSMYLCASRGLKNTDTQYFGPGTRLTVL.

This chain links TRBV4-2 with TRBJ2-7, with 15 bases identical to TRBD2. J lost 0 bases, V lost 5 bases, and 8 bases had no gene match. CDR1 is LGHNA, CDR2 YNFKEQ, per germline. This CDR3 spans 18 amino acids. The CDR3 DNA sequence: TGTGCCAGCAGCTTTCGGACTAGCGGGAGGGAAAACTCCTACGAGCAGTACTTC. Amino acids: CASSFRTSGRENSYEQYF.

The gene calls are TRBV18 and TRBJ2-1, with a weak D call TRBD2 (5 bases). The CDR3 covers 16 residues. Trimming shortened V by 0 bases and J by 8 bases, and 17 bases separated the two germline ends. Germline-derived CDR1 and CDR2 are KGHSH and LQKENI. CDR3: CASSPPRTRTGYEQFF. CDR3 nucleotides: TGTGCCAGCTCACCACCGCGGACGAGGACGGGATATGAGCAGTTCTTC.

This clonotype has just a few counts. The chain links TRBV6-5 to TRBJ2-6; unclear D gene. CDR1 MNHEY and CDR2 SVGAGI come from the germline V gene. Deletions cut 8 bases from V and 0 bases from J, with 14 bases between. This CDR3 contains 16 residues. The DNA of the CDR3 is TGTGCCAGCTTATCAGAGAGCAGCTCTGGGGCCAACGTCCTGACTTTC. Its protein product is CASLSESSSGANVLTF.

Only a few counts were recorded for this clonotype. The chain is built from TRBV7-2 and TRBJ1-1; unclear D gene. V was cut by 1 base and J by 4 bases, with 16 bases left in between. This CDR3 has 16 amino acids. From germline, CDR1 is SGHTA and CDR2 FQGNSA. CDR3 nucleotide sequence: TGTGCCAGCAGCTTAGTAGTTTCGGTCCTGGGCACTGAAGCTTTCTTT. It translates to CASSLVVSVLGTEAFF.

This clonotype occurred a few times. V is TRBV7-2 and J is TRBJ2-1; D not certain. V was trimmed by 1 base and J by 4 bases, leaving 11 bases between them. The germline V gene has CDR1 SGHTA and CDR2 FQGNSA. This CDR3 comprises 15 residues. CDR3 residues: CASSLGSEGYNEQFF. CDR3 sequence (DNA): TGTGCCAGCAGCTTAGGATCTGAAGGTTACAATGAGCAGTTCTTC.

This clonotype was seen ten or more times. The chain combines TRBV5-3 with TRBJ2-7, with TRBD2 matching 8 bases. TRBV5-3 is labeled an ORF, and its function is uncertain. CDR3 length equals 19 residues. After removal of 6 bases from V and 1 base from J, the junction contained 21 bases not matched to a gene. Here the CDR3 reads CARNPGTRTSRFVSYEQYF. The CDR3 nucleotides read TGTGCCAGAAATCCCGGGACTAGGACATCTAGGTTCGTGTCCTACGAGCAGTACTTC.

V usage is TRBV29-1 and J usage is TRBJ2-7, with D perhaps TRBD1 (6 bases). CDR1 is SQVTM and CDR2 is ANQGSEA in the germline V gene. Trimming took off 5 bases at V and 4 bases at J, with 12 bases between the two ends. This CDR3 is 12 amino acids long. The CDR3 DNA reads as TGCAGCGTTTGGACAGATCGGTACGAGCAGTACGTC. Amino acids: CSVWTDRYEQYV.

The genes are TRBV3-1 and TRBJ2-3; 13 bases are shared with TRBD2. V lost 1 base, J lost 5 bases, and 3 bases stayed unmatched. The CDR3 contains 16 residues. CDR1 LGHDT and CDR2 YNNKEL come from the germline V gene (reference sequence). The DNA of the CDR3 is TGTGCCAGCAGCCAAGGGACTAGCGGGAGAGGAGATACGCAGTATTTT. It codes for CASSQGTSGRGDTQYF.

A few counts support this clonotype. This sequence joins TRBV29-1 and TRBJ1-5; maybe TRBD1 (5 bases). V lost 7 bases to trimming and J lost 2 bases, with 15 bases between them. The CDR3 consists of 14 residues. Germline-derived CDR1 and CDR2 are SQVTM and ANQGSEA. CDR3 loop: CSALTQDGNQPQHF. CDR3 coding DNA: TGCAGCGCCCTGACACAGGACGGCAATCAGCCCCAGCATTTT.

The V call is TRBV6-5, the J call TRBJ2-1, with 7 bases lining up with TRBD1. Germline values: CDR1 MNHEY, CDR2 SVGAGI. The CDR3 has 13 residues. The trim removed 6 bases at V and 5 bases at J, leaving 4 bases unmatched. Written as DNA, the CDR3 is TGTGCCAGCAGGGACAGGTTTAACAATGAGCAGTTCTTC. Amino acids: CASRDRFNNEQFF.

This clonotype was counted only a few times. This CDR3 is CASSLGPAGPRNEQYF. DNA for the CDR3: TGTGCCAGCAGCTTGGGGCCGGCGGGGCCCAGGAACGAGCAGTACTTC. The J gene is TRBJ2-7, the V gene TRBV5-6; tentative D call: TRBD2 (6 bases). The V and J ends lost 0 bases and 5 bases respectively, with 18 bases between them. CDR1 is SGHDT, CDR2 YYEEEE, per germline. The CDR3 has 16 residues.

This clonotype has only a few counts. V and J are TRBV20-1 and TRBJ2-5; the match to TRBD1 covers 7 bases. Germline loops: CDR1 DFQATT, CDR2 SNEGSKA (reference sequence). The V and J ends lost 6 bases and 3 bases, in that order; junction bases with no gene match: 7. The CDR3 contains 13 residues. In DNA, the CDR3 is TGCAGTGCCCACAGGGGCAACGAAGAGACCCAGTACTTC. Amino acids: CSAHRGNEETQYF.

A few counts support this clonotype. This chain joins TRBV19 and TRBJ2-2, with D possibly TRBD2 on 5 matching bases. This CDR3 has 16 residues. Germline V lookup: CDR1 LNHDA, CDR2 SQIVND (reference sequence). The ends were cut back, 3 bases at V and 4 bases at J, with 15 bases in the middle. In nucleotides, the CDR3 is TGTGCCAGTAGTATTCGAGGGCGCGGTCGCACCGGGGAGCTGTTTTTT. It yields the protein CASSIRGRGRTGELFF.

The chain carries TRBV18 and TRBJ2-7; D not resolved. The CDR3 has 14 residues. Germline V gives CDR1 KGHSH, CDR2 LQKENI. Between the trimmed V and J ends, which lost 2 bases and 7 bases, there was a span of 15 bases. The CDR3, as DNA: TGTGCCAGCTCACCATCTGGAGTGAATGTAGAGCAGTACGTC. Protein sequence: CASSPSGVNVEQYV.

This chain uses TRBV7-9 with TRBJ1-6; D perhaps matches TRBD1 (6 bases). Trimming took 1 base from V and 7 from J, leaving 17 bases between them. The CDR3 is made up of 17 amino acids. Germline assignment: CDR1 SEHNR and CDR2 FQNEAQ (reference sequence). The DNA for the CDR3 is TGTGCCAGCAGCTTAGACTCGGGGGACATTTTCAATTCACCCCTCCACTTT. Encoded protein: CASSLDSGDIFNSPLHF.

This clonotype was observed a handful of times. The CDR3 loop reads CASSLFNSGRTSGANVLTF. In DNA, the CDR3 is TGTGCCAGCAGCTTATTTAACAGCGGAAGAACGTCTGGGGCCAACGTCCTGACTTTC. The gene calls are TRBV7-2 and TRBJ2-6; a weak D match, TRBD2 (5 bases). The CDR3 is made up of 19 amino acids. Trimming removed 2 bases from V and 1 base from J, with 18 bases in between. Germline lookup yields CDR1 SGHTA and CDR2 FQGNSA.

There are many counts of this clonotype. This chain links TRBV7-2 with TRBJ2-3, with D possibly being TRBD2 (5 bases). The CDR3 has 15 residues. V dropped 0 bases and J dropped 5 bases, with 12 bases sitting between them. From germline, CDR1 is SGHTA and CDR2 FQGNSA. CDR3 loop: CASSLAQIAGDTQYF. CDR3 DNA sequence: TGTGCCAGCAGCTTAGCGCAAATCGCGGGAGATACGCAGTATTTT. The variable domain in full, completed from reference TRBV7-2 and TRBJ2-3, reads GAGVSQSPSNKVTEKGKDVELRCDPISGHTALYWYRQSLGQGLEFLIYFQGNSAPDKSGLPSDRFSAERTGGSVSTLTIQRTQQEDSAVYLCASSLAQIAGDTQYFGPGTRLTVL.

This clonotype was counted ten times or more. The rearrangement uses TRBV15 and TRBJ2-5; 10 bases match TRBD2. CDR3 length: 17 amino acids. The ends lost 2 bases at V and 2 bases at J; junction bases unmatched: 8. In germline, CDR1 is LNHNV, CDR2 YYDKDF (reference sequence). CDR3 amino acids: CATSRSLAGRTQETQYF. The CDR3 nucleotides read TGTGCCACCAGCAGATCACTAGCGGGAAGGACACAAGAGACCCAGTACTTC.

In this sample, this clonotype turned up many times. The gene calls are TRBV20-1 and TRBJ1-1, with a possible D match to TRBD1 (6 bases). Germline assignment: CDR1 DFQATT and CDR2 SNEGSKA (reference sequence). Trimming removed 7 bases at V and 5 bases at J, with 17 bases between. This CDR3 contains 13 residues. CDR3 region: CSVSGGGKTEAFF. CDR3 in DNA: TGCAGTGTGTCAGGAGGGGGGAAGACTGAAGCTTTCTTT.

This clonotype was detected only a few times. The DNA of the CDR3 is TGTGCCAGCAGAGACAGGGTAAGCAATCAGCCCCAGCATTTT. As protein: CASRDRVSNQPQHF. The V and J genes are TRBV27 and TRBJ1-5; the match to TRBD1 covers 7 bases. Germline V lookup: CDR1 MNHEY, CDR2 SMNVEV (reference sequence). The CDR3 covers 14 residues. V lost 6 bases and J lost 1; bases outside the gene matches: 3.

This clonotype was counted at least ten times. The chain uses TRBV7-2 and TRBJ2-7; 10 bases are a match to TRBD2. Per the germline V gene, CDR1 is SGHTA and CDR2 is FQGNSA. The V segment lost 3 bases and the J segment 0 bases; nucleotides outside the gene matches: 5. This CDR3 spans 16 amino acids. CDR3 in amino acids: CASSFGLAAPSYEQYF. As DNA, the CDR3 is TGTGCCAGCAGCTTCGGACTAGCGGCACCCTCCTACGAGCAGTACTTC.